These T cell receptor beta chains were read from a single sample in a study of cytotoxic CD8 clonotypes in ibrutinib-treated CLL. Sequencing was performed with immunoSEQ multiplex PCR; in TCRdb, only in-frame clones are kept and a portion is missing. The data hold about 200,000 clones, with more than 75% observed a single time. The material sequenced was PBMCs, taken after 12 months of ibrutinib treatment. These receptors all stem from a human donor with chronic lymphocytic leukemia. Both conserved end residues are part of each CDR3. Fields, in order: V gene, J gene, clone size, D gene, CDR3 DNA, CDR3 protein. The D gene is left open where the match is weak. For some rows the clone size is stated as once, few or many, or as a class when expanded; others skip it.

V: TRBV7-3
J: TRBJ1-2
size: -
D: -
DNA: TGTGCCAGCAGCCTCCGGGGCAAGGATGGCTACACCTTC
CDR3: CASSLRGKDGYTF

V: TRBV6-1
J: TRBJ1-2
size: -
D: TRBD1
DNA: TGTGCCAGCAGTGCCGGGACAGCTATGTATGGCTACACCTTC
CDR3: CASSAGTAMYGYTF

V: TRBV28
J: TRBJ1-5
size: -
D: -
DNA: TGTGCCGCAGCGGGCAGTAATCAGCCCCAGCATTTT
CDR3: CAAAGSNQPQHF

V: TRBV5-6
J: TRBJ2-7
size: -
D: TRBD1
DNA: TGTGCCAGCAGCTTGGAGGGACAGGTTGATGGCGAGCAGTACTTC
CDR3: CASSLEGQVDGEQYF

V: TRBV6-6
J: TRBJ1-5
size: once
D: -
DNA: TGTGCCAGCAGTTTACAGGGCCGGGATCAGCCCCAGCATTTT
CDR3: CASSLQGRDQPQHF

V: TRBV25-1
J: TRBJ1-5
size: -
D: -
DNA: TGTGCCAGCAGTGAATTGACACGAGATCAGCCCCAGCATTTT
CDR3: CASSELTRDQPQHF

V: TRBV7-8
J: TRBJ2-3
size: -
D: TRBD2
DNA: TGTGCCAGCAGCTTAGCGGGGGAGGGAGTGGGGCAGTATTTT
CDR3: CASSLAGEGVGQYF

V: TRBV4-2
J: TRBJ2-7
size: -
D: -
DNA: TGTGCCAGCAGCCAAGGAACAGGAAGTCCCTACGAGCAGTACTTC
CDR3: CASSQGTGSPYEQYF

V: TRBV6-1
J: TRBJ2-7
size: -
D: -
DNA: TGTGCCAGCAGCGAGGGGTACGAGCAGTACTTC
CDR3: CASSEGYEQYF

V: TRBV5-1
J: TRBJ1-2
size: -
D: TRBD1
DNA: TGCGCCAGCAGCGATGGACAGGGCTTCTTCTTTGGCTACACCTTC
CDR3: CASSDGQGFFFGYTF

V: TRBV28
J: TRBJ2-2
size: -
D: -
DNA: TGTGCCAGCAGTCGCAGCCGTTCAACGAACACCGGGGAGCTGTTTTTT
CDR3: CASSRSRSTNTGELFF

V: TRBV7-8
J: TRBJ2-3
size: -
D: TRBD2
DNA: TGTGCCAGCGGGTCCGGGGGGGGCTTTGGAGATACGCAGTATTTT
CDR3: CASGSGGGFGDTQYF

V: TRBV5-8
J: TRBJ2-2
size: few
D: -
DNA: TGTGCCAGCAGCATCAGAACCCGAATGGGCGGGGAGCTGTTTTTT
CDR3: CASSIRTRMGGELFF

V: TRBV5-4
J: TRBJ1-1
size: few
D: -
DNA: TGTGCCAGCAGCCCGAAATGGGCAGAGAACACTGAAGCTTTCTTT
CDR3: CASSPKWAENTEAFF

V: TRBV4-1
J: TRBJ2-7
size: -
D: TRBD2
DNA: TGCGCCAGCAGCCAGCCCACTAGCGCCTCCTACGAGCAGTACTTC
CDR3: CASSQPTSASYEQYF

V: TRBV6-5
J: TRBJ1-1
size: -
D: -
DNA: TGTGCCAGCAGCACCCCTAAAAGGAAAGCTTTCTTT
CDR3: CASSTPKRKAFF

V: TRBV28
J: TRBJ2-2
size: -
D: TRBD1
DNA: TGTGCCAGCAGTTTACGACAGGGGGCCGGGGAGCTGTTTTTT
CDR3: CASSLRQGAGELFF

V: TRBV7-9
J: TRBJ2-7
size: few
D: -
DNA: TGTGCCAGCAGGATCCTAGGGAGCTCCTACGAGCAGTACTTC
CDR3: CASRILGSSYEQYF

V: TRBV7-9
J: TRBJ2-1
size: -
D: -
DNA: TGTGCCAGCGGCCCTGAGGGGTACAATGAGCAGTTCTTC
CDR3: CASGPEGYNEQFF

V: TRBV21-1
J: TRBJ1-2
size: once
D: -
DNA: TGTGCCAGCAGCAAAGCGCAGGAGGGGGCTGGCTATGGCTACACCTTC
CDR3: CASSKAQEGAGYGYTF

V: TRBV7-8
J: TRBJ2-7
size: few
D: TRBD1
DNA: TGTGCCAGCAGCCCGCGACAGGGGATGTACGAGCAGTACTTC
CDR3: CASSPRQGMYEQYF

V: TRBV30
J: TRBJ2-7
size: -
D: -
DNA: TGTGCCTGGAGTGGGGCTAGCCCATGCTACGAGCAGTACTTC
CDR3: CAWSGASPCYEQYF

V: TRBV19
J: TRBJ1-3
size: -
D: TRBD1
DNA: TGTGCCAGTAGTATAAGGGGACAGACTGGAAACACCATATATTTT
CDR3: CASSIRGQTGNTIYF

V: TRBV6-5
J: TRBJ2-7
size: -
D: -
DNA: TGTGCCAGCAGTTCCAACATAGCTACCTACGAGCAGTACTTC
CDR3: CASSSNIATYEQYF

V: TRBV6-6
J: TRBJ2-3
size: -
D: -
DNA: TGTGCCAGCAGAAGAGGTCTGCAAGATACGCAGTATTTT
CDR3: CASRRGLQDTQYF

V: TRBV18
J: TRBJ2-5
size: -
D: -
DNA: TGTGCCAGCTCACCACTGCCAGGGGCGGCGACCCAGTACTTC
CDR3: CASSPLPGAATQYF

V: TRBV7-2
J: TRBJ2-7
size: -
D: TRBD2
DNA: TGTGCCACCTCCGGGACTAGCGGTTCCGCCTACGAGCAGTACTTC
CDR3: CATSGTSGSAYEQYF

V: TRBV25-1
J: TRBJ1-1
size: once
D: -
DNA: TGTGCCAGCAAAAGCAGGGAGCTGGGGAAAGCTTTCTTT
CDR3: CASKSRELGKAFF

V: TRBV6-5
J: TRBJ2-7
size: -
D: -
DNA: TGTGCCAGCAGTTACAGGGTGTTGATGGACGAGCAGTACTTC
CDR3: CASSYRVLMDEQYF

V: TRBV2
J: TRBJ1-4
size: -
D: TRBD1
DNA: TGTGCCAGCAGTGAGGGGACAGGGGTGGGAAAACTGTTTTTT
CDR3: CASSEGTGVGKLFF

V: TRBV11-2
J: TRBJ1-5
size: few
D: -
DNA: TGTGCCAGCAGCTTAGGGGAGTTCAATCAGCCCCAGCATTTT
CDR3: CASSLGEFNQPQHF

V: TRBV18
J: TRBJ2-1
size: -
D: -
DNA: TGTGCCAGCTCACCCAGCTCTAGCTCCTACAATGAGCAGTTCTTC
CDR3: CASSPSSSSYNEQFF

V: TRBV7-6
J: TRBJ2-7
size: -
D: TRBD1
DNA: TGTGCCAGCAGCTCTGAGACAGGGTGGGGTTCCTACGAGCAGTACTTC
CDR3: CASSSETGWGSYEQYF

V: TRBV20-1
J: TRBJ1-2
size: -
D: -
DNA: TGCAGTGCTACAGAGGGCTACACCTTC
CDR3: CSATEGYTF

V: TRBV4-1
J: TRBJ1-4
size: -
D: -
DNA: TGCGCCAGCAGCCAAGATCACAAGGTGGCGGGTCAAACTAATGAAAAACTGTTTTTT
CDR3: CASSQDHKVAGQTNEKLFF

V: TRBV6-1
J: TRBJ1-2
size: -
D: -
DNA: TGTGCCAGCAGACTTATCGGGGGGAACTATGGCTACACCTTC
CDR3: CASRLIGGNYGYTF

V: TRBV14
J: TRBJ2-5
size: -
D: -
DNA: TGTGCCAGCAGCCCCGTGGGCCTGCTCCAAGAGACCCAGTACTTC
CDR3: CASSPVGLLQETQYF

V: TRBV10-3
J: TRBJ1-1
size: few
D: -
DNA: TGTGCCATCAGCACTGACGAGAAGTCTGAAGCTTTCTTT
CDR3: CAISTDEKSEAFF

V: TRBV10-1
J: TRBJ2-1
size: -
D: -
DNA: TGCGCCAGCAGTGCTCGGGAGACCAATGAGCAGTTCTTC
CDR3: CASSARETNEQFF

V: TRBV27
J: TRBJ2-7
size: -
D: TRBD1
DNA: TGTGCCAGCAGTTTATCCGGGACAGGGTCCTACGAGCAGTACTTC
CDR3: CASSLSGTGSYEQYF

V: TRBV10-3
J: TRBJ2-3
size: -
D: TRBD2
DNA: TGTGCCATCAGTGGTTTTAGCGGGGGGGCTAGGACGCAGTATTTT
CDR3: CAISGFSGGARTQYF

V: TRBV4-1
J: TRBJ1-2
size: -
D: -
DNA: TGCGCCAGCAGCCAAGAGGCGTGGAAGGCCCCAAACTATGGCTACACCTTC
CDR3: CASSQEAWKAPNYGYTF

V: TRBV29-1
J: TRBJ2-2
size: -
D: -
DNA: TGCAGCGTTGAGGGTCCCGCGAGCACCGGGGAGCTGTTTTTT
CDR3: CSVEGPASTGELFF

V: TRBV9
J: TRBJ2-2
size: -
D: -
DNA: TGTGCCAGCACCGCAGGGGGGGCCGACACCGGGGAGCTGTTTTTT
CDR3: CASTAGGADTGELFF

V: TRBV30
J: TRBJ1-5
size: -
D: -
DNA: TGTGCCTGGAACCAGGGTGGCAATCAGCCCCAGCATTTT
CDR3: CAWNQGGNQPQHF

V: TRBV14
J: TRBJ2-7
size: few
D: -
DNA: TGTGCCAGCAGCCAAGGGGCGGTGACCGAGCAGTACTTC
CDR3: CASSQGAVTEQYF

V: TRBV5-8
J: TRBJ1-1
size: -
D: TRBD1
DNA: TGTGCCAGCAGCCCCCCGGGCCCGGGGACAGGGAACACTGAAGCTTTCTTT
CDR3: CASSPPGPGTGNTEAFF

V: TRBV5-1
J: TRBJ1-1
size: -
D: -
DNA: TGCGCCAGCAGGGCGAGGGGTAGTGTATCCACTGAAGCTTTCTTT
CDR3: CASRARGSVSTEAFF

V: TRBV18
J: TRBJ2-7
size: few
D: -
DNA: TGTGCCAGCTCAGAAATGGAGGCCTACGAGCAGTACTTC
CDR3: CASSEMEAYEQYF

V: TRBV5-6
J: TRBJ1-2
size: -
D: -
DNA: TGTGCCAGCAGTCTGGCAGGCTTCGGCGGCTACACCTTC
CDR3: CASSLAGFGGYTF

V: TRBV6-1
J: TRBJ1-2
size: once
D: -
DNA: TGTGCCAGCAGTCCGAACTCACCGCGGCGGGGCTACACCTTC
CDR3: CASSPNSPRRGYTF

V: TRBV7-6
J: TRBJ2-5
size: -
D: TRBD1
DNA: TGTGCCAGCAGCTTAGGGACAGGGGAAGAGACCCAGTACTTC
CDR3: CASSLGTGEETQYF

V: TRBV4-2
J: TRBJ2-7
size: -
D: -
DNA: TGTGCCAGCAGCCAAGATGGGGGGAGAGCCTACGAGCAGTACTTC
CDR3: CASSQDGGRAYEQYF

V: TRBV29-1
J: TRBJ2-1
size: -
D: -
DNA: TGCAGCGTAGAAAGGGGAGTGAGGAATGAGCAGTTCTTC
CDR3: CSVERGVRNEQFF

V: TRBV4-1
J: TRBJ2-7
size: -
D: -
DNA: TGCGCCAGCAGCCAAGGTTCAGGACAGTTCCCCCACGAGCAGTACTTC
CDR3: CASSQGSGQFPHEQYF